The 5 T cell receptor beta chains listed next were all sequenced from one sample in a study of blood T cell repertoires in COVID-19. Sequencing was performed with immunoSEQ multiplex PCR; in TCRdb, only in-frame clones are kept and a portion is missing. The sample holds over 200,000 clones, around 90% seen once. Sequencing used peripheral blood. All receptors come from a human donor in a cohort sampled during active COVID-19.

This clone was counted once. The rearrangement uses TRBV12-3 or TRBV12-4 and TRBJ1-2; unclear D gene. The V end was cut by 3 bases, the J end by 7 bases, with 12 bases between. The CDR3 has 13 residues. This CDR3 reads CASSFGPEGGYTF. CDR3 nucleotides: TGTGCCAGCAGTTTCGGACCGGAGGGTGGCTACACCTTC.

The chain has TRBV3-1 (or the pseudogene TRBV3-2) and TRBJ2-7, with D unclear. There are 14 residues in the CDR3. The V and J ends lost 0 bases and 0 bases respectively, with 6 bases between them. Per germline, CDR1 LGHDT and CDR2 YNNKEL (reference sequence). For the CDR3, the DNA is TGTGCCAGCAGCCAAGATTCGGGCTCCTACGAGCAGTACTTC. It yields the protein CASSQDSGSYEQYF.

The chain uses TRBV21-1 and TRBJ1-5; TRBD1 reflects the table's D call only, with no check against the DNA. TRBV21-1 is termed a pseudogene. This CDR3 has 14 residues. In nucleotides, the CDR3 is TGTGCCAGCACTTCAACAGGGGTCGTTCAGCCCCAGCATTTT. Its translation is CASTSTGVVQPQHF.

This chain connects TRBV27 to TRBJ1-2; D remains ambiguous. The CDR3 totals 14 residues. V shed 0 bases and J shed 4 bases, with 9 bases lying between them. Germline-derived CDR1 and CDR2 are MNHEY and SMNVEV (reference sequence). CDR3: CASSLSGDGYGYTF. The CDR3 bases are TGTGCCAGCAGTTTATCCGGAGATGGCTATGGCTACACCTTC.

This chain connects TRBV27 to TRBJ1-1; D is uncertain. The CDR3 covers 16 residues. The germline gives CDR1 MNHEY, CDR2 SMNVEV (reference sequence). V was shortened by 2 bases and J by 3 bases, with 16 bases between the two germline ends. DNA of the CDR3: TGTGCCAGCAGTTTACACCGAAGGCGGTTGGACACTGAAGCTTTCTTT. Its translation is CASSLHRRRLDTEAFF.